The present TCR beta chain was sequenced within a study of blood T cell repertoires in COVID-19. Whole-study context: Some COVID-19 samples were acute and others convalescent; all came from the United States, Italy and Spain. T cells, B-cell-depleted T cells, or PBMCs supplied cDNA or gDNA.

Per the authors' pipeline: For nucleated cells, counts were estimated from reference gene primer amplification. The repertoire was sequenced with immunoSEQ multiplex PCR; TCRdb's copy has only in-frame clones and lacks some. V, J and clone size derive from that table, while D and trimming were established from the DNA sequence. The sample contains 120,000 to 150,000 clones, 90% of which appear only once. The CDR3 spans 15 residues. Germline CDR1 SGHTS, CDR2 YDEGEE. V shed 4 bases and J 5 bases; nucleotides not matched to a gene: 6. The TCR comes from an elderly woman with acute or convalescent COVID-19. The chain couples TRBV5-8 to TRBJ2-2; TRBD2 agrees at 9 bases. Sequencing was performed on peripheral blood. CDR3 DNA sequence: TGTGCCAGCAGCAGACCGAGCGGGGGGACCGGGGAGCTGTTTTTT. As protein: CASSRPSGGTGELFF.